The clone carrying this T cell receptor beta chain came up many times. Antigen unknown. J was trimmed by 9 bases and V by 0 bases; bases with no gene match: 6. The CDR3 spans 14 residues. CDR1 is MGHRA, CDR2 YSYEKL, per germline. The beta constant-region primer was an equimolar mix of two oligonucleotides covering TRBC1 and TRBC2. The ligated cDNA underwent four PCR rounds using SP2 and nested alpha and beta constant-region primers. An oligonucleotide with the SP2 primer and a 12-nucleotide UMI was ligated to the cDNA 3' end. TCRdb itself ran the UMI-ligation and nested PCR reads through MiXCR, one entry per CDR3 protein. Among tens of thousands of distinct CDR3 sequences listed, 9% to 9.5% were seen once. These data belong to a study of naive and memory T cell subsets. Study outcomes and limitations: Over 85% of naive TCR sequences appeared only once after error correction, unlike memory subsets. Especially in CD8 cells, naive repertoires contained a few larger clonotypes, possibly CD45RA-re-expressing memory cells.

The specimen was naive CD8+ T cells from blood. This receptor was identified in a human donor in good health. The chain carries TRBV4-1 and TRBJ2-7, with 9 nucleotides matching TRBD2. The CDR3 protein is CASSQEDSGSVQYF. Here the CDR3 DNA reads TGCGCCAGCAGCCAAGAGGATAGCGGGAGTGTGCAGTACTTC.